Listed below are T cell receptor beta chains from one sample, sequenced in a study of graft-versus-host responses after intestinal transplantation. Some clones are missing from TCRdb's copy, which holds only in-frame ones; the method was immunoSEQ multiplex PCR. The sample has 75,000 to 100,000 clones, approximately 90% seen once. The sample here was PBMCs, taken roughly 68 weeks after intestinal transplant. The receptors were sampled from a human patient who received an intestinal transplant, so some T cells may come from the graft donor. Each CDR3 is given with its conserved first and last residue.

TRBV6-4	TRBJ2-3	CASSPSGGAPDTQYF
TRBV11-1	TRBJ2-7	CASSSLSPGEQYF
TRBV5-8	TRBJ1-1	CASSLGMNTEAFF
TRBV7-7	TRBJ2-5	CASSFTVGETQYF
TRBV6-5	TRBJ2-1	CASSTGTVRNEQFF
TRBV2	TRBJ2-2	CASSDPDRVQRTGELFF
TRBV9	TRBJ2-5	CASSVAGGIQYF
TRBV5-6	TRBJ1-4	CASSLGGIATNEKLFF
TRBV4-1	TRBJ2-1	CASSQDGGVAYNEQFF
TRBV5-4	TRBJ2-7	CASSPRTGSYEQYF
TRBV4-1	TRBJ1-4	CASSAQVPVREKLFF
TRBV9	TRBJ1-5	CASSVVPNQPQHF
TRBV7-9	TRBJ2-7	CASSLSHEQYF
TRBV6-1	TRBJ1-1	CASSWQENTEAFF
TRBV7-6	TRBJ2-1	CASSAHTSGGGEQFF
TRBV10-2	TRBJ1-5	CASSAVRGSGNQPQHF
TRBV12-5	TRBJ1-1	CASGLWVNTEAFF
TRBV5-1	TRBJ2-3	CASSPEITDTQYF
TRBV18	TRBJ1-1	CASSPLSHTNTEAFF
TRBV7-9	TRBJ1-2	CASSLDFGGYTF
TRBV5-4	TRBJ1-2	CASSLVGFGYTF
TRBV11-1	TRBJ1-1	CASSFSRGWDTEAFF
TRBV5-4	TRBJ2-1	CASSPQLAGHNEQFF
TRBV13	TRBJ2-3	CASSFRWGLPDTQYF
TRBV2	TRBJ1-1	CASSDSLGTEAFF
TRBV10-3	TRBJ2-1	CAIRTSLGTQNNEQFF
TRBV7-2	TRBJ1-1	CASSPWDTEAFF
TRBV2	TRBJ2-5	CASSAGLAGGIETQYF
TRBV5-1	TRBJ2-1	CASSLGQGLVIDEQFF
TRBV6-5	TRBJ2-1	CASSYGPRNEQFF
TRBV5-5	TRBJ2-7	CASSLDAGIGYEQYF
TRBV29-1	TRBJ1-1	CSVEGGTGATEAFF
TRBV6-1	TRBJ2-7	CATGLGREQYF
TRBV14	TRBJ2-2	CASSRITGGQGGELFF
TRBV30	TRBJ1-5	CAWIGDETDF
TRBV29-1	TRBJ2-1	CSDIQGREQFF
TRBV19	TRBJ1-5	CASSMAGNQPQHF
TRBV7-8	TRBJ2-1	CASSHGDRGYNEQFF
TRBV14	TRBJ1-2	CASSQGQGYGYTF
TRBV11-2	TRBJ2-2	CASRGQANTGELFF
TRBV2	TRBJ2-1	CASTPGQGYNEQFF
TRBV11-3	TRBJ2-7	CASSSTSGGQQYF
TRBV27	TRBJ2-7	CASSLFSGVYEQYF
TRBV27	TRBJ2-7	CASSLKLAGLYEQYF
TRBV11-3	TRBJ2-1	CASSLGRGGAYNEQFF
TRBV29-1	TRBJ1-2	CSVILGQTYGYTF
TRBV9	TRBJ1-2	CASSVWGFDGYTF
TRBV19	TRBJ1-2	CASRVGQGRSVDYGYTF
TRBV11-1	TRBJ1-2	CASSLGENYGYTF